One sample yielded the 6 T cell receptor beta chains listed below, sequenced in a study of technical replicates of blood from a handful of donors. This table comes from immunoSEQ multiplex PCR, and its TCRdb copy is limited to in-frame clones, with some not included. Among fewer than 100,000 clones listed, around 91% were seen once. What was sequenced was T cells isolated from PBMCs. All receptors come from a human donor in good health.

V usage is TRBV14 and J usage is TRBJ2-3; 12 bases are a match to TRBD2. CDR3 length equals 18 residues. With V trimmed by 0 bases and J by 3 bases, 7 bases remained unmatched. Germline V gene sequence: CDR1 SGHDN, CDR2 FVKESK. The CDR3 coding sequence is TGTGCCAGCAGCCAAGATTTCCCGACTAGCGGGAGTACAGATACGCAGTATTTT. This sequence encodes CASSQDFPTSGSTDTQYF.

The V call is TRBV19, the J call TRBJ2-2, with a possible D match to TRBD1 (5 bases). Trimming removed 3 bases from V and 6 bases from J, with 14 bases in between. Germline V gene data show CDR1 as LNHDA and CDR2 as SQIVND (reference sequence). This CDR3 has 15 amino acids. The CDR3 here is CASSIGQGSSGELFF. The CDR3 DNA is TGTGCCAGTAGTATTGGCCAGGGTAGTTCCGGGGAGCTGTTTTTT.

The chain combines TRBV14 with TRBJ2-3, with 9 bases lining up with TRBD1. Germline CDR1 SGHDN, CDR2 FVKESK. This CDR3 comprises 13 residues. The V gene end was trimmed by 4 bases and the J gene end by 4 bases; junction bases not matched to a gene: 0. The CDR3 loop reads CASSRTGADTQYF. The CDR3 DNA reads TGTGCCAGCAGCCGGACAGGGGCAGATACGCAGTATTTT.

The chain joins TRBV5-1 to TRBJ2-5; tentatively, D is TRBD1 (5 bases). This CDR3 contains 15 residues. Germline CDR1 SGHRS, CDR2 YFSETQ. Between the trimmed V and J ends, which lost 4 bases and 5 bases, there was a span of 18 bases. CDR3 coding DNA: TGCGCCAGCAGCGCCGGATATGGTGGGGCGGAGACCCAGTACTTC. Translated, it gives CASSAGYGGAETQYF.

The J gene is TRBJ1-5, the V gene TRBV10-3; 8 nucleotides line up with TRBD1. The CDR3 spans 14 residues. CDR1 is ENHRY and CDR2 is SYGVKD in the germline V gene. V lost 6 bases and J lost 5; bases outside the gene matches: 6. CDR3 sequence (DNA): TGTGCCATCAGGGGGGGGACAGGTGATCAGCCCCAGCATTTT. Protein: CAIRGGTGDQPQHF.

This clone was counted a single time. The V call is TRBV4-2, the J call TRBJ2-6, with D possibly being TRBD2 (5 bases). The germline V and J ends were trimmed by 0 bases and 4 bases, with 10 bases remaining between them. The CDR3 sequence is 16 residues long. CDR1 and CDR2 (germline): LGHNA, YNFKEQ. In DNA form, the CDR3 reads TGTGCCAGCAGCCAAGATCCCGTAGCGGGGGCCAACGTCCTGACTTTC. This codes for CASSQDPVAGANVLTF.